These T cell receptor beta chains were read from a single sample in a study of human T cells and chemical hapten exposure. TCRdb processed the RACE reads anew with MiXCR; each CDR3 protein has one entry. This sample has about 80,000 distinct CDR3 sequences, with around 7.8% found just once. The sequenced sample was whole blood, obtained in connection with sensitization to the hapten diphenylcyclopropenone (DPC). Every receptor here comes from a woman aged 25 to 39 with alopecia areata. Some clones in this sample may be carry-over from other donors' samples. Each CDR3 is given with its conserved first and last residue. A D gene is named only where the DNA matches it firmly. Part of the rows lack a size; the others show once, few, many or a class for expanded clones.

clone_size d_call j_call v_call cdr3_nt cdr3_aa
. . TRBJ2-1 TRBV7-9 TGTGCCAGCAGCGCCCGACTAGAGGATGAGCAGTTCTTC CASSARLEDEQFF
few TRBD2 TRBJ2-6 TRBV5-4 TGTGCCAGCAGCCCCGGACTAGCTTCTGGGGCCAACGTCCTGACTTTC CASSPGLASGANVLTF
many TRBD2 TRBJ2-1 TRBV27 TGTGCCAGCAGTTTGACTAGCGGGGAATTCATGACATTGCCCTACAATGAGCAGTTCTTC CASSLTSGEFMTLPYNEQFF
. . TRBJ1-1 TRBV6-1 TGTGCCAGCAAAGGTGAGAACACTGAAGCTTTCTTT CASKGENTEAFF
many . TRBJ1-4 TRBV11-2 TGTGCCAGCAGCTCCTTTAGGGCGACTAATGAAAAACTGTTTTTT CASSSFRATNEKLFF
. . TRBJ1-2 TRBV19 TGTGCCAGTGGAAGTGGGGCTAACACTAACTATGGCTACACCTTC CASGSGANTNYGYTF
many . TRBJ1-1 TRBV6-2/TRBV6-3 TGTGCCAGCAGTTACGGCAGGGGACCTGAAGCTTTCTTT CASSYGRGPEAFF
many TRBD1 TRBJ2-1 TRBV12-3/TRBV12-4 TGTGCCAGCAGTAAAACAGGGGGAAACTACAATGAGCAGTTCTTC CASSKTGGNYNEQFF
many TRBD2 TRBJ2-5 TRBV12-3/TRBV12-4 TGTGCCAGCAGTCTCTACTTAGCGGGGGAGGCCCAGTACTTC CASSLYLAGEAQYF
few TRBD2 TRBJ2-3 TRBV4-2 TGTGCCAGCAGCCAACTCTCAGCGGGGGGTTTGGATACGCAGTATTTT CASSQLSAGGLDTQYF
. . TRBJ1-6 TRBV12-3/TRBV12-4 TGTGCCAGCAGTCCGGGGAGGGGGGGGGAAGATTCACCCCTCCACTTT CASSPGRGGEDSPLHF
. . TRBJ1-2 TRBV20-1 TGCAGTGCTAGAGAAGGCTTCTATGGCTACACCTTC CSAREGFYGYTF
many . TRBJ2-7 TRBV7-9 TGTGCCAGCAGCTATGGGGGGAGTACGTCCTACGAGCAGTACTTC CASSYGGSTSYEQYF
. TRBD1 TRBJ2-2 TRBV5-1 TGCGCCAGCAGCTCTACCGGGACAGGGAACACCGGGGAGCTGTTTTTT CASSSTGTGNTGELFF
many TRBD2 TRBJ2-7 TRBV20-1 TGCAGTGCGGGGAGGGCCCTCCCCCCCTACGAGCAGTACTTC CSAGRALPPYEQYF